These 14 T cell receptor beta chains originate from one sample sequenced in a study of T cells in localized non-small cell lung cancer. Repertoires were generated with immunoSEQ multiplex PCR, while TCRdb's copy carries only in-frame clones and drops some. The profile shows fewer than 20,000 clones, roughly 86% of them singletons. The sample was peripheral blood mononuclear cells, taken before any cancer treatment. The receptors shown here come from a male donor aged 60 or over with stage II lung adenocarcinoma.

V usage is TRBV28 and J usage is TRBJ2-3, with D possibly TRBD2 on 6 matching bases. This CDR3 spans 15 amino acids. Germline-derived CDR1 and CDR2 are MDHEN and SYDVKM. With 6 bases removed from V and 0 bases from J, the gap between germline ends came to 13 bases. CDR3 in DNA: TGTGCCAGCAGCTCCCCTGGGGGGAGCACAGATACGCAGTATTTT. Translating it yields CASSSPGGSTDTQYF.

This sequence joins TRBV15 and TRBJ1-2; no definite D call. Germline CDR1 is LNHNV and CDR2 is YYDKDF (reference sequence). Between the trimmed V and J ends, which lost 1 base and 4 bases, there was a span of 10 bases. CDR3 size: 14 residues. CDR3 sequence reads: CATSRGLQPYGYTF. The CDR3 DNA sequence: TGTGCCACCAGCAGAGGACTGCAGCCCTATGGCTACACCTTC.

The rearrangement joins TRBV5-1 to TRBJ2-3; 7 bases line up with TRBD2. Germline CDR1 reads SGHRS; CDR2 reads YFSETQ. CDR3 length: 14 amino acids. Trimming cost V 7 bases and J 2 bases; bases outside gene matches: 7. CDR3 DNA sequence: TGCGCCAGCCTAGCGGATTCATACACAGATACGCAGTATTTT. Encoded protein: CASLADSYTDTQYF.

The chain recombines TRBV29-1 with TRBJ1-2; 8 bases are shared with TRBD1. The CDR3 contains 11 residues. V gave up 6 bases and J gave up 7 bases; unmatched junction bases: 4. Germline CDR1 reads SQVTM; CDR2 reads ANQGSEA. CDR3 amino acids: CSVWTGSGYTF. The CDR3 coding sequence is TGCAGCGTGTGGACAGGGTCTGGCTACACCTTC. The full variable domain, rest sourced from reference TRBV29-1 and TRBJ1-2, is SAVISQKPSRDICQRGTSLTIQCQVDSQVTMMFWYRQQPGQSLTLIATANQGSEATYESGFVIDKFPISRPNLTFSTLTVSNMSPEDSSIYLCSVWTGSGYTFGSGTRLTVV.

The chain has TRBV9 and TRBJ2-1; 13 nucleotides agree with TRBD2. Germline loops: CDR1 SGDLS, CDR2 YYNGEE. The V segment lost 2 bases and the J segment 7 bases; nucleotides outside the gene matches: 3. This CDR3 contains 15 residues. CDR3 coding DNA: TGTGCCAGCAGCGTCGGGACTAGCGGGAAGAATGAGCAGTTCTTC. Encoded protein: CASSVGTSGKNEQFF.

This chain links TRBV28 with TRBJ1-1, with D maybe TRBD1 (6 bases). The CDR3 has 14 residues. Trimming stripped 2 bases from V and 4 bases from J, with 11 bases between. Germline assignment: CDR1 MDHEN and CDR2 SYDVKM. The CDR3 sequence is CASSLSRGRTEAFF. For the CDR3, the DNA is TGTGCCAGCAGTTTAAGCCGGGGGCGCACTGAAGCTTTCTTT.

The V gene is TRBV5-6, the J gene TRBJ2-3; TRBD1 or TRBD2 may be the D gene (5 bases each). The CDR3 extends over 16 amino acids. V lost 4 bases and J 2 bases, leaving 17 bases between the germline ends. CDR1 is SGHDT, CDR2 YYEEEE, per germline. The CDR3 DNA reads TGTGCCAGCAGCCTCTTAGGGGCGGGCCTCACAGATACGCAGTATTTT. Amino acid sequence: CASSLLGAGLTDTQYF.

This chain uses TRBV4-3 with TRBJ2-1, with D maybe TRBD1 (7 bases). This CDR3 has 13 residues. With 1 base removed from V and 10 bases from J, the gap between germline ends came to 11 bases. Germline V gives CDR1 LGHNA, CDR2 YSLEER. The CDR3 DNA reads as TGCGCCAGCAGCCAAGGACAGGGAGGAGAGCAGTTCTTC. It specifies CASSQGQGGEQFF.

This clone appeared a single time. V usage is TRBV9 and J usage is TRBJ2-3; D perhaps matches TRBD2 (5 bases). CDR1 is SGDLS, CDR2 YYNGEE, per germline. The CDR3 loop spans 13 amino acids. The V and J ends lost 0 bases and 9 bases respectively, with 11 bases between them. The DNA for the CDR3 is TGTGCCAGCAGCGTAGAAGGGCGGGTCACGCAGTATTTT. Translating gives CASSVEGRVTQYF.

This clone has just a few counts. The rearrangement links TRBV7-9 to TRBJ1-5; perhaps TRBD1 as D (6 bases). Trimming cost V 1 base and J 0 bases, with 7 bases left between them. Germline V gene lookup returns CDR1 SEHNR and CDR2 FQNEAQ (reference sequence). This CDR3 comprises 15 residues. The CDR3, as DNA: TGTGCCAGCAGCTTAGGGGGACATAGCAATCAGCCCCAGCATTTT. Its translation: CASSLGGHSNQPQHF.

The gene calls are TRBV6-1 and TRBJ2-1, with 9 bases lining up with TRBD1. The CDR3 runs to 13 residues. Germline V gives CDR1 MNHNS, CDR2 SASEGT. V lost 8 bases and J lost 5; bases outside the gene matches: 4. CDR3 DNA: TGTGCCAGCGGCCGGACAGGGGACAATGAGCAGTTCTTC. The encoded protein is CASGRTGDNEQFF.

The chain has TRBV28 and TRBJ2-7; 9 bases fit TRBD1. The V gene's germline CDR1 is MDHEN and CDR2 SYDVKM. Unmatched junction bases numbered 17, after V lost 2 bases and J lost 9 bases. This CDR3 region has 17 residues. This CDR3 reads CASSLGGGTGKEKGQYF. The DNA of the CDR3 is TGTGCCAGCAGTTTAGGTGGGGGGACAGGGAAAGAAAAAGGGCAGTACTTC. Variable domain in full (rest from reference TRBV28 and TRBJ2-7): DVKVTQSSRYLVKRTGEKVFLECVQDMDHENMFWYRQDPGLGLRLIYFSYDVKMKEKGDIPEGYSVSREKKERFSLILESASTNQTSMYLCASSLGGGTGKEKGQYFGPGTRLTVT.

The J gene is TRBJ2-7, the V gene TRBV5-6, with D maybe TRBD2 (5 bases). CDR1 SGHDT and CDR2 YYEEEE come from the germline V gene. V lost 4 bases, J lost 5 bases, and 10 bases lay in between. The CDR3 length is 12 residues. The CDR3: CASSEGNHEQYF. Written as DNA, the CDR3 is TGTGCCAGCAGCGAGGGTAACCACGAGCAGTACTTC.

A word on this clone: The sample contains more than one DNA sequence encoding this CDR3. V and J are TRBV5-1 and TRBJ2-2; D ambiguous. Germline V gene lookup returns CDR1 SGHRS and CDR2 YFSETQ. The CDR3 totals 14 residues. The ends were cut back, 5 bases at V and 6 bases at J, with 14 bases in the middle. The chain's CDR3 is CASRERSAPGELFF. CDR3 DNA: TGCGCCAGCAGAGAAAGGTCTGCGCCCGGGGAGCTGTTTTTT. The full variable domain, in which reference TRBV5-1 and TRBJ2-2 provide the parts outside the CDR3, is KAGVTQTPRYLIKTRGQQVTLSCSPISGHRSVSWYQQTPGQGLQFLFEYFSETQRNKGNFPGRFSGRQFSNSRSEMNVSTLELGDSALYLCASRERSAPGELFFGEGSRLTVL.